Shown below are 14 T cell receptor beta chains from a single sample sequenced in a study of T-cell reconstitution after alpha-beta-depleted transplantation in children (TCRdb year 2016). Library preparation was by PCR. The instrument was an Illumina HiSeq 2500. TCR libraries were prepared with molecular barcoding, using unique molecular identifiers to normalize TCRbeta repertoire quantification. TCRdb reran the public reads through fastp at Q25 and MiXCR, keeping productive beta chains. Every entry covers one CDR3 protein and lists the most common genes and DNA from its rows. In this sample the table shows hundreds of thousands of distinct CDR3 sequences, 10% of which occur a single time. Less than 9% of the sample is held by the ten biggest clonotypes. Sample treatment or condition, as interpreted from the label and publication: allogeneic hematopoietic cell transplantation with graft depleted of TCRalphabeta T cells and CD19 B cells.

The sequencing used PBMCs, collected before TCRalphabeta/CD19-depleted stem cell transplant. The source is a boy younger than two with acute myeloid leukemia, due to receive a stem cell transplant.

This clonotype was seen ten or more times. This CDR3 reads CASSPTGWSNQPQHF. CDR3 nucleotides: TGTGCCAGCAGCCCGACAGGGTGGAGCAATCAGCCCCAGCATTTT. The J gene is TRBJ1-5, the V gene TRBV28; 7 bases align to TRBD1. Germline trimming cut 6 bases from V and 1 base from J; bases unmatched to any gene: 6. Germline CDR1 is MDHEN and CDR2 is SYDVKM. CDR3 length equals 15 residues.

This clonotype was found a few times. V gene TRBV5-1 combines with J gene TRBJ2-1, with 7 bases that match TRBD1. This CDR3 spans 16 amino acids. The V gene end was trimmed by 2 bases and the J gene end by 6 bases; junction bases not matched to a gene: 11. In germline, CDR1 is SGHRS, CDR2 YFSETQ. CDR3 region: CASSFGRTGPGNEQFF. The DNA for the CDR3 is TGCGCCAGCAGCTTCGGGCGGACAGGTCCCGGCAATGAGCAGTTCTTC.

This clonotype showed up many times. The rearrangement links TRBV27 to TRBJ2-5, with 16 positions matching TRBD2. The CDR3 is 20 amino acids. Losses at the gene ends were 1 base for V and 3 bases for J; bases not matched to a gene: 11. The germline gives CDR1 MNHEY, CDR2 SMNVEV (reference sequence). CDR3 DNA: TGTGCCAGCAGTTTATTCTCCGGGACTAGCGGGAGGGCCAGTAAAGAGACCCAGTACTTC. The encoded protein is CASSLFSGTSGRASKETQYF.

This clonotype was counted at least ten times. A junction boundary mismatches the germline segment, possibly from a read error. The rearrangement links TRBV9 to TRBJ1-4; 9 nucleotides line up with TRBD1. This CDR3 has 16 residues. Germline V gene lookup returns CDR1 SGDLS and CDR2 YYNGEE. CDR3 sequence reads: CACSQRGQTGGEKLFF. The CDR3 DNA reads TGTGCCTGCAGCCAGAGGGGTCAGACAGGGGGTGAAAAACTGTTTTTT. The full variable domain, its missing parts supplied by reference TRBV9 and TRBJ1-4, is DSGVTQTPKHLITATGQRVTLRCSPRSGDLSVYWYQQSLDQGLQFLIQYYNGEERAKGNILERFSAQQFPDLHSELNLSSLELGDSALYFCACSQRGQTGGEKLFFGSGTQLSVL.

This clonotype was counted at least ten times. The rearrangement links TRBV7-2 to TRBJ1-5; possible D gene TRBD1, 5 bases. Trimming stripped 5 bases from V and 3 bases from J, with 11 bases between. The V gene's germline CDR1 is SGHTA and CDR2 FQGNSA. The CDR3 runs 14 residues. This chain's CDR3 is CASSGGLINQPQHF. CDR3 in DNA: TGTGCCAGCAGCGGGGGTCTTATCAATCAGCCCCAGCATTTT.

Notes on this clonotype: At one of its ends the junction is not consistent with the germline gene, which may arise from a read error. CDR3 residues: CARSPRLGGETQYF. As DNA, the CDR3 is TGTGCCAGGAGCCCGAGGTTGGGGGGGGAGACCCAGTACTTC. This sequence joins TRBV4-2 and TRBJ2-5; TRBD2 matches 7 bases. This CDR3 spans 14 amino acids. Per germline, CDR1 LGHNA and CDR2 YNFKEQ.

This clonotype was observed at least ten times. V is TRBV9 and J is TRBJ2-7; D may match TRBD1 or TRBD2 (6 bases each). Germline assignment: CDR1 SGDLS and CDR2 YYNGEE. The V end was cut by 1 base, the J end by 4 bases, with 12 bases between. CDR3 size: 14 residues. The DNA of the CDR3 is TGTGCCAGCAGCGTAACGGGGGCCGGGTACGAGCAGTACTTC. It yields the protein CASSVTGAGYEQYF.

This clonotype was seen ten or more times. This sequence joins TRBV7-2 and TRBJ2-2; D possibly corresponds to TRBD1 (6 bases). This CDR3 contains 15 residues. Between the trimmed V and J ends, which lost 1 base and 5 bases, there was a span of 11 bases. Germline V gives CDR1 SGHTA, CDR2 FQGNSA. The DNA of the CDR3 is TGTGCCAGCAGCTTAGAGTCAGGGGTGACCGGGGAGCTGTTTTTT. It specifies CASSLESGVTGELFF.

This clonotype was counted at least ten times. V gene TRBV20-1 combines with J gene TRBJ1-5; 8 bases map to TRBD1. V shed 6 bases, J shed 4 bases, and the junction held 8 bases outside the gene matches. This CDR3 comprises 14 residues. Germline loops: CDR1 DFQATT, CDR2 SNEGSKA (reference sequence). As DNA, the CDR3 is TGCAGTGCAGCCGGGGACAGGCGTAATCAGCCCCAGCATTTT. This codes for CSAAGDRRNQPQHF.

Ten or more counts support this clonotype. The rearrangement joins TRBV9 to TRBJ2-6, with no clear D. Per germline, CDR1 SGDLS and CDR2 YYNGEE. Between the trimmed V and J ends, which lost 1 base and 0 bases, there was a span of 5 bases. The CDR3 contains 15 residues. The CDR3 loop reads CASSVRSSGANVLTF. The CDR3 bases are TGTGCCAGCAGCGTACGGAGCTCTGGGGCCAACGTCCTGACTTTC.

There are many counts of this clonotype. This chain joins TRBV20-1 and TRBJ2-2; 7 bases line up with TRBD2. This CDR3 is 14 amino acids long. Per the germline V gene, CDR1 is DFQATT and CDR2 is SNEGSKA (reference sequence). J lost 0 bases, V lost 5 bases, and 3 bases had no gene match. CDR3 amino acids: CSASGLPNTGELFF. CDR3 DNA sequence: TGCAGTGCTTCGGGACTACCGAACACCGGGGAGCTGTTTTTT.

This clonotype was observed at least ten times. The rearrangement uses TRBV28 and TRBJ2-5; D tentatively reads TRBD1 or TRBD2 (5 bases each). The germline V and J ends were trimmed by 8 bases and 1 base, with 17 bases remaining between them. Per the germline V gene, CDR1 is MDHEN and CDR2 is SYDVKM. The CDR3 extends over 15 amino acids. CDR3 protein: CASDSRWDVQETQYF. The CDR3, as DNA: TGTGCCAGCGACTCAAGATGGGACGTCCAAGAGACCCAGTACTTC.

This clonotype was picked up a small number of times. The chain has TRBV29-1 and TRBJ1-2, with D possibly being TRBD1 (6 bases). CDR3 size: 13 residues. V was cut by 4 bases and J by 1 base, with 10 bases left in between. Germline V gives CDR1 SQVTM, CDR2 ANQGSEA. The CDR3 reads CSVGQVLNYGYTF. CDR3 nucleotide sequence: TGCAGCGTTGGACAGGTGCTTAACTATGGCTACACCTTC.

The chain joins TRBV27 to TRBJ1-5, with TRBD1 matching over 7 bases. There are 15 residues in the CDR3. Germline CDR1 is MNHEY and CDR2 is SMNVEV (reference sequence). Trimming removed 6 bases from V and 2 bases from J; junction bases left unmatched: 7. For the CDR3, the DNA is TGTGCCAGCAGCCGCATTGGACAGGGCAATCAGCCCCAGCATTTT. Amino acids: CASSRIGQGNQPQHF.